Included here is one TCR beta chain sequence, with context. Looked up from germline, CDR1 is LNHDA and CDR2 is SQIVND (reference sequence). The CDR3 has 13 residues. V was pared by 5 bases and J by 5 bases, with 5 bases of the junction left unmatched. This record comes from a study of blood T cell repertoires in COVID-19. Study-level information: The samples span acute and convalescent COVID-19 from the United States, Italy and Spain. T cells, B-cell-depleted T cells, or PBMCs supplied cDNA or gDNA.

The authors' processing: Researchers report that nucleated cell counts were estimated from reference gene primer amplification. Sequencing was performed with immunoSEQ multiplex PCR; in TCRdb, only in-frame clones are kept and a portion is missing. V, J and clone size were drawn from that table, and D and trimming were deduced from the DNA. The sample lists roughly 300,000 clones, less than 90% seen once, with roughly 13% in the top ten. Sequencing input: peripheral blood. This TCR came from a human donor in a cohort sampled during active COVID-19. The gene calls are TRBV19 and TRBJ1-2; 7 bases are shared with TRBD1. The CDR3, as DNA: TGTGCCAGTAGTCTCGCAGGGGGTTATGGCTACACCTTC. Protein sequence: CASSLAGGYGYTF.